This T cell receptor (beta chain) was identified in a study of blood T cells in healthy people across ages. Broader study findings: Higher diversity, along with more naive CD4+ cells, distinguished long-lived donors from aged donors. Possibly, changes in expanded clonotypes were confounded because donor CMV status was unknown.

No fewer than 6 micrograms of total RNA were isolated from every sample. The V end was cut by 0 bases, the J end by 7 bases, with 7 bases between. Germline V CDR1 and CDR2: SGHVS, FQNEAQ. The length of the CDR3 is 12 residues. As for this clonotype: No antigen is known for it.

A J-beta primer mix and a sample-barcoded 5' primer were used in a second PCR of roughly 7 to 12 cycles. Per sample, CDR3-containing paired-end reads numbered at least 2.5 million. TCRdb reprocessed the 5' RACE reads via MiXCR and lists one record per CDR3 protein. Here the sample spans about 1.1 million distinct CDR3 sequences, 35% to 40% being singletons. The clonotype comes from a young man in good health. The sequencing sample was made of blood. This chain connects TRBV7-8 to TRBJ2-7; the D is unclear. The CDR3 DNA reads as TGTGCCAGCAGCTTAGCGGAGATGGAGCAGTACTTC. It encodes CASSLAEMEQYF.